This TCR beta chain was captured by sequencing in a study of cytomegalovirus exposure and HLA in healthy donors. Use of 60 Vbeta and 13 Jbeta primers characterized the PCR. Measured with immunoSEQ multiplex PCR; TCRdb has only the in-frame clones, and not every one. The table has some 110,000 clones, 75% to 90% seen once; the top ten hold approximately 2.1%. The CDR3 spans 13 residues. CDR1 is LNHDA, CDR2 SQIVND, per germline (reference sequence). V shed 5 bases and J 4 bases; nucleotides not matched to a gene: 4. Material for sequencing was PBMCs. This receptor was identified in a young man in good health and CMV-seronegative. The rearrangement links TRBV19 to TRBJ2-5; 7 positions agree with TRBD1. The CDR3 region is CASSFNRGETQYF. The CDR3 region has the DNA TGTGCCAGTAGTTTCAACAGGGGAGAGACCCAGTACTTC.